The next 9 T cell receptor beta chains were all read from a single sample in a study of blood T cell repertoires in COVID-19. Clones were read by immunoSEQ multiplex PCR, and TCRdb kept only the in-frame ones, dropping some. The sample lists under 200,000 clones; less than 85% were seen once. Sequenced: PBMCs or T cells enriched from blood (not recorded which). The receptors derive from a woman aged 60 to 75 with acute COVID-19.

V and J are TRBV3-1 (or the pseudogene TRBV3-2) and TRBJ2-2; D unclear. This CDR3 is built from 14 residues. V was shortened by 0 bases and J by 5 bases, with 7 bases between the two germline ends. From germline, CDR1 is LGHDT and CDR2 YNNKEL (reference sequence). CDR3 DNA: TGTGCCAGCAGCCAAGATATGAGGACCGGGGAGCTGTTTTTT. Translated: CASSQDMRTGELFF.

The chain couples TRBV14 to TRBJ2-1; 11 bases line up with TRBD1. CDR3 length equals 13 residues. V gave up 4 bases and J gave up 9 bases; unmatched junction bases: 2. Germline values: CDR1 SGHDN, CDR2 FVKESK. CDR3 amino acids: CASSPGQGGEQFF. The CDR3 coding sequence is TGTGCCAGCAGCCCGGGACAGGGGGGTGAGCAGTTCTTC.

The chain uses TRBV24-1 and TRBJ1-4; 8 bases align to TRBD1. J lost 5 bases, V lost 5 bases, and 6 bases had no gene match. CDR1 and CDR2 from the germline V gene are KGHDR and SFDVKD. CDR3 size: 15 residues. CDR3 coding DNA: TGTGCCACCAGTGCCCAGGGGGCGGGAAATGAAAAACTGTTTTTT. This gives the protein CATSAQGAGNEKLFF.

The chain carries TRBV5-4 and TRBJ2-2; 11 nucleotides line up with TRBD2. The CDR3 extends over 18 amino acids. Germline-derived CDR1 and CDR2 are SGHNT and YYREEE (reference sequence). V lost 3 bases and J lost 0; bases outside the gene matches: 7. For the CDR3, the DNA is TGTGCCAGCAGCTCCCCACTACTAGCGGGGGCGAACACCGGGGAGCTGTTTTTT. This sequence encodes CASSSPLLAGANTGELFF. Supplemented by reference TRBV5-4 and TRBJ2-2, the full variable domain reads ETGVTQSPTHLIKTRGQQVTLRCSSQSGHNTVSWYQQALGQGPQFIFQYYREEENGRGNFPPRFSGLQFPNYSSELNVNALELDDSALYLCASSSPLLAGANTGELFFGEGSRLTVL.

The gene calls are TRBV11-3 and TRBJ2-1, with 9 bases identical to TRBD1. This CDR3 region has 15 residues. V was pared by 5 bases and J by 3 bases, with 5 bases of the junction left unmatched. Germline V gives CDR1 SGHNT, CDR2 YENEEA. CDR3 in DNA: TGTGCCAGCAGCGACCGGGACAGGGTCTACAATGAGCAGTTCTTC. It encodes CASSDRDRVYNEQFF. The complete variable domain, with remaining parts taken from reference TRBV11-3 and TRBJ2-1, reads EAGVVQSPRYKIIEKKQPVAFWCNPISGHNTLYWYLQNLGQGPELLIRYENEEAVDDSQLPKDRFSAERLKGVDSTLKIQPAELGDSAVYLCASSDRDRVYNEQFFGPGTRLTVL.

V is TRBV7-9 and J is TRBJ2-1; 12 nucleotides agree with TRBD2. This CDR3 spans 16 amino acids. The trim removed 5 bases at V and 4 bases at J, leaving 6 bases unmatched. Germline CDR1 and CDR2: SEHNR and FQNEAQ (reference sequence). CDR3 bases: TGTGCCAGCAGCGCGACTAGCGGGGGACTTTACAATGAGCAGTTCTTC. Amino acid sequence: CASSATSGGLYNEQFF.

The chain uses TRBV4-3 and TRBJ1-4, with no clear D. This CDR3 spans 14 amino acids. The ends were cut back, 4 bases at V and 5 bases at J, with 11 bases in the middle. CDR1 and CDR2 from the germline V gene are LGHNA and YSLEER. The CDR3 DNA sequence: TGCGCCAGCAGCCCGGGTCGGGAGAATGAAAAACTGTTTTTT. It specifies CASSPGRENEKLFF.

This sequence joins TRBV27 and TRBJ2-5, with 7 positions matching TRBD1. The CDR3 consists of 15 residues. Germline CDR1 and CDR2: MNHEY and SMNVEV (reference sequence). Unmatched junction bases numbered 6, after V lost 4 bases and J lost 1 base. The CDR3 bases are TGTGCCAGCAGTTCACCGGGACAGACCCAAGAGACCCAGTACTTC. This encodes CASSSPGQTQETQYF.

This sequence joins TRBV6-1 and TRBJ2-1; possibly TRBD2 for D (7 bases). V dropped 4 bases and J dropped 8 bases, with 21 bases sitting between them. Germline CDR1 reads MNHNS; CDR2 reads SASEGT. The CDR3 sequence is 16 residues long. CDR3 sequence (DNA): TGTGCCAGCAGTGTGGTGGGGGGCTCACGGGAGGATGAGCAGTTCTTC. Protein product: CASSVVGGSREDEQFF.